This T cell receptor (beta chain) appears in the sequencing data of a study of T cells after yellow fever vaccination. Turning to the study itself: The authors prepared low-cell-number fractions using SMART-Seq v4 Ultra Low Input.

TCRdb used MiXCR to reprocess the 5' RACE reads, holding one entry per CDR3 protein. This sample carries some 500,000 distinct CDR3 sequences, about 13% of them seen once, and the ten largest clones take about 14%. This CDR3 spans 12 amino acids. In germline, CDR1 is LNHDA, CDR2 SQIVND (reference sequence). V was trimmed by 0 bases and J by 8 bases, leaving 5 bases between them. The clonotype originates from a man aged 30 to 39 who received the YFV17D yellow fever vaccine. This chain uses TRBV19 with TRBJ2-1; no definite D call. The input for sequencing was PBMCs, taken on the day of the yellow fever booster vaccination. The CDR3: CASSIDNDEQFF. DNA for the CDR3: TGTGCCAGTAGTATAGACAACGATGAGCAGTTCTTC.